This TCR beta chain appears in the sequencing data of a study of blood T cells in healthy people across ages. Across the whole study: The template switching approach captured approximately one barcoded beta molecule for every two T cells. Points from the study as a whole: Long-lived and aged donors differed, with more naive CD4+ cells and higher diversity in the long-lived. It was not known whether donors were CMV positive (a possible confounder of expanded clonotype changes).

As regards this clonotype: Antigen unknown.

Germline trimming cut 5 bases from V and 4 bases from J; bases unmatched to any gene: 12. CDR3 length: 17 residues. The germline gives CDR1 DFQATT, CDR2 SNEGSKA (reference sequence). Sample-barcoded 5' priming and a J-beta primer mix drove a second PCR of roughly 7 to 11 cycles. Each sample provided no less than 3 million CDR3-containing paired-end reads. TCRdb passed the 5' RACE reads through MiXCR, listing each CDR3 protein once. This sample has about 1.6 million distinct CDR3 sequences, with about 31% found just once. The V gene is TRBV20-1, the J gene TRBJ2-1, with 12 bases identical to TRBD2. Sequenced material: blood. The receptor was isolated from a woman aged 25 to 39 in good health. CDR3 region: CSAGVMTSGGLYNEQFF. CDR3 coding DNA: TGCAGTGCTGGAGTTATGACTAGCGGGGGACTTTACAATGAGCAGTTCTTC.